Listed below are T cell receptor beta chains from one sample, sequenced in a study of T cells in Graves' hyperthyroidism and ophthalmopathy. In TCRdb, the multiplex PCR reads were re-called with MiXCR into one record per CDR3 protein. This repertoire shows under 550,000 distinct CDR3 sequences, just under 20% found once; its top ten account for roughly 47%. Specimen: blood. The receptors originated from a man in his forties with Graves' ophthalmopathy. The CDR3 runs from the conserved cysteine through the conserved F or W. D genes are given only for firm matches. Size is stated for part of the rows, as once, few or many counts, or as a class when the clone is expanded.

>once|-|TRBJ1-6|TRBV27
TGTGCCAGCAATCGGGGCGGGACGTCGTATAATTCACCCCTCCACTTT
CASNRGGTSYNSPLHF
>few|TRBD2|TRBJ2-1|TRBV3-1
TGTGCCAGCAGCCACAAGACTAGCGGATATTACAATGAGCAGTTCTTC
CASSHKTSGYYNEQFF
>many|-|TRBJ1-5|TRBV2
TGTGCCAGCAGCGCATTGAACAGGGTTCAGCCCCAGCATTTT
CASSALNRVQPQHF
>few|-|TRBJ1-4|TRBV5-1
TGCGCCAGCAGCCAAACACTGGGGGAAAAACTGTTTTTT
CASSQTLGEKLFF
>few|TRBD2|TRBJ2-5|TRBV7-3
TGTGCCAGCAGCTTCTCGAGCGGGGGCGGGGAGACCCAGTACTTC
CASSFSSGGGETQYF
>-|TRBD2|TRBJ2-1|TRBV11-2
TGTGCCAGCATTATTGCAGCGGGGGTCCACGATGAGCAGTTCTTC
CASIIAAGVHDEQFF
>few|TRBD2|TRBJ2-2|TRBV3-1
TGTGCCAGCAGCCCTAGCGGGAGAACCGGGGAGCTGTTTTTT
CASSPSGRTGELFF
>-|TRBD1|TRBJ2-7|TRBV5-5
TGTGCCAGCAGCTGGACAGGGCCTGACTACGAGCAGTACTTC
CASSWTGPDYEQYF
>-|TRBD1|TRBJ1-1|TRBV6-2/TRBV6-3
TGTGCCAGCAGTAGGGGCGAGACAGGGACTGAAGCTTTCTTT
CASSRGETGTEAFF
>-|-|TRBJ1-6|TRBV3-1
TGTGCCAGCAGCCTTAGACATAGCTCCTATAATTCACCCCTCCACTTT
CASSLRHSSYNSPLHF
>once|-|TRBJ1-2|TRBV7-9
TGTGCCAACAGCTTCGGTGACCTGAATGGCTACACCTTC
CANSFGDLNGYTF
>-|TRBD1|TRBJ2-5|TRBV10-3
TGTGCCATCAGATTTACAGGGGAGGAGACCCAGTACTTC
CAIRFTGEETQYF
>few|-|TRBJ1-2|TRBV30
TGTGCCTGGAAAGGGGACCGGCGGCCCCGGGGGACCTATGGCTACACCTTC
CAWKGDRRPRGTYGYTF
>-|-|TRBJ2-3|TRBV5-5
TGTGCCAGCAGGACTTTAGATACGCAGTATTTT
CASRTLDTQYF
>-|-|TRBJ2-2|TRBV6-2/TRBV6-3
TGTGCCAGCAGTTACTCCCTAGGAGGGGACACCGGGGAGCTGTTTTTT
CASSYSLGGDTGELFF
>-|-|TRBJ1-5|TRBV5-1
TGCGCCGGCAGGGTTCGGCGCATCCCTCAGCCCCAGCATTTT
CAGRVRRIPQPQHF
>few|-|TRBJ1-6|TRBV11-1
TGTGCCAGCAGCTTGTCCGGCTGGAATTCACCCCTCCACTTT
CASSLSGWNSPLHF
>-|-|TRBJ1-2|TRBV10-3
TGTGCCATCAGTGCTTCGGCAGGCCTAGATTTGGGCTATGGCTACACCTTC
CAISASAGLDLGYGYTF
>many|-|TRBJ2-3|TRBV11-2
TGTGCCAGCAGCGGCCGGGACACCGGCACAGATACGCAGTATTTT
CASSGRDTGTDTQYF
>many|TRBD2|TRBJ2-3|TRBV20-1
TGCAGTGCTCGAGGGACTAGCGGGTACACAGATACGCAGTATTTT
CSARGTSGYTDTQYF
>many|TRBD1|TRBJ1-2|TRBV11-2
TGTGCCAGCAGCCAGGGACAGGGGGGCTTCGGCTACACCTTC
CASSQGQGGFGYTF
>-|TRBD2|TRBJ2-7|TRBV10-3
TGTGCCATCAGTGAGCCCCGGACTAGCGGGCTGTCCTACGAGCAGTACTTC
CAISEPRTSGLSYEQYF
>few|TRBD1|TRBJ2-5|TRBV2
TGTGCCAGCAGGGAGGGACAGGGGTTTAGGGAGACCCAGTACTTC
CASREGQGFRETQYF
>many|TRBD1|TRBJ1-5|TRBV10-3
TGTGCCATCAGTGACGCAGGGGGCCTAAGGCTCAATCAGCCCCAGCATTTT
CAISDAGGLRLNQPQHF
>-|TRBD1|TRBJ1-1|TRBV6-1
TGTGCCAGCAGCCTGGACAGGGTGGTCACTGAAGCTTTCTTT
CASSLDRVVTEAFF
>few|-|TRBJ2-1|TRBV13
TGTGCCAGCACCATTTTTGGAGTGGTTTTGTACAATGAGCAGTTCTTC
CASTIFGVVLYNEQFF
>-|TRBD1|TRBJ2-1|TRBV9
TGTGCCAGCAGCTCTGAGGACAGGGGGGAATACAATGAGCAGTTCTTC
CASSSEDRGEYNEQFF
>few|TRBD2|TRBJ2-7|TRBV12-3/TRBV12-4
TGTGCCAGCAGTTTATTGGGGCTAGCGGGGGAGGAGCAGTACTTC
CASSLLGLAGEEQYF
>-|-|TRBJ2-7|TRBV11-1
TGTGCCAGCAGCTTGAACAGAATAGCTTACGAGCAGTACTTC
CASSLNRIAYEQYF
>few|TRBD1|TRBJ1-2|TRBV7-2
TGTGCCAGCACCACCTACGGACAGGCCGTGTATGGCTACACCTTC
CASTTYGQAVYGYTF
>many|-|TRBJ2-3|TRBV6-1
TGTGCCAGCAGTCCCCAGAGGGCCCTACGAACAGATACGCAGTATTTT
CASSPQRALRTDTQYF
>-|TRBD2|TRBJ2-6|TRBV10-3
TGTGCCATCAGGACGGCTAGCGGGAGGTCCGGGGCCAACGTCCTGACTTTC
CAIRTASGRSGANVLTF
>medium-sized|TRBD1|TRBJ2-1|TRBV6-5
TGTGCCAGCAGTTACCAGGGGGCCTACAATGAGCAGTTCTTC
CASSYQGAYNEQFF
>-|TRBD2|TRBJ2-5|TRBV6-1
TGTGCCAGCAGTGTAGGCGGGAGGAGAAGGGAGACCCAGTACTTC
CASSVGGRRRETQYF
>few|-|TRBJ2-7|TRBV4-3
TGCGCCAGCAGCCAAGCCCAATCCTACGAGCAGTACTTC
CASSQAQSYEQYF
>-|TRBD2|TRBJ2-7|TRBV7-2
TGTGCCAGCAGCCCCGGGACTAGCCCTTCCGAGCAGTACTTC
CASSPGTSPSEQYF
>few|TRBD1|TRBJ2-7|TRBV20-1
TGCAGTGCTACTCGGACAGGGGTCTACGAGCAGTACTTC
CSATRTGVYEQYF
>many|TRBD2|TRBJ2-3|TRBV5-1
TGCGCCAGCAGGCCCAAAACCTTCGACGGGGGGAGCACAGATACGCAGTATTTT
CASRPKTFDGGSTDTQYF
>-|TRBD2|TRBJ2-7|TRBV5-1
TGCGCCAGCAGCTTTGATGGGACTAGGGGCTTGTACGAGCAGTACTTC
CASSFDGTRGLYEQYF
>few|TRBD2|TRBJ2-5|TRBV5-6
TGTGCCAGCAGCCCGGACTTAGCGGGGGGAGGGCAGACCCAGTACTTC
CASSPDLAGGGQTQYF
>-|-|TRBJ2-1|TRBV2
TGTGCCAGCAGTGAAGGGAGCGGTAATGAGCAGTTCTTC
CASSEGSGNEQFF
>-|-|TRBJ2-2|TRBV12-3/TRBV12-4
TGTGCCAGCATGACAGCGCCGAACACCGGGGAGCTGTTTTTT
CASMTAPNTGELFF
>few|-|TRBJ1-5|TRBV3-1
TGTGCCAGCAGCCAAGGGCCAGCCCGACGTAGGGGCCAGCATTTT
CASSQGPARRRGQHF
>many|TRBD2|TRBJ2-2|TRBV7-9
TGTGCCAGCAGCAAAACTAGCGACTACTACACCGGGGAGCTGTTTTTT
CASSKTSDYYTGELFF
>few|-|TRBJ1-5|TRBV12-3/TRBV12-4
TGTGCCAGCAGTCCGCGGACACCCGGTGGCAATCAGCCCCAGCATTTT
CASSPRTPGGNQPQHF
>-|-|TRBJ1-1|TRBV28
TGTGCCAGCAGTTTCTCCCGGGGTCCGAACACTGAAGCTTTCTTT
CASSFSRGPNTEAFF